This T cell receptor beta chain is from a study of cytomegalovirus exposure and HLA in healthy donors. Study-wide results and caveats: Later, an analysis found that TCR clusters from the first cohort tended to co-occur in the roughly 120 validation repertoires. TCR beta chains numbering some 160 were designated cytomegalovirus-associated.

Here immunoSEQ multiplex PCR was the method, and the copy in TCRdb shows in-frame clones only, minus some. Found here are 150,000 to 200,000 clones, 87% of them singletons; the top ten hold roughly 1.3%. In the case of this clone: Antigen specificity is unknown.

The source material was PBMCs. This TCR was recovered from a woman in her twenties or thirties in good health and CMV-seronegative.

Here the CDR3 DNA reads TGTGCCAGCAGCTCCCGGGATCGCTACGAGCAGTACTTC. Translated: CASSSRDRYEQYF. The chain couples TRBV5-4 to TRBJ2-7; D is possibly TRBD2 (5 bases). The CDR3 is 13 residues long. Per the germline V gene, CDR1 is SGHNT and CDR2 is YYREEE (reference sequence). The V and J ends lost 3 bases and 3 bases respectively, with 10 bases between them.